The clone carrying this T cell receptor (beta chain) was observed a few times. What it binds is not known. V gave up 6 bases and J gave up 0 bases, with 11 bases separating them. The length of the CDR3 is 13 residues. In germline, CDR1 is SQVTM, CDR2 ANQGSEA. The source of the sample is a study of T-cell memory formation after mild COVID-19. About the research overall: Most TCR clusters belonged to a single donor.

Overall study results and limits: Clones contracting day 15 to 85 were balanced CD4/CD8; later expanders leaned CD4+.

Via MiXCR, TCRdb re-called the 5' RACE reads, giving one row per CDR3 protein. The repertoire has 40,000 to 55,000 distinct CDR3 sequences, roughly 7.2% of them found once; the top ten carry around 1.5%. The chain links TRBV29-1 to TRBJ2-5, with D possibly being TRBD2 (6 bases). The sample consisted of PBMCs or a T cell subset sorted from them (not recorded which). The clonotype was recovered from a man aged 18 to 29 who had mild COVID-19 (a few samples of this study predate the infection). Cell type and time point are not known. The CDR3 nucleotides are TGCAGCGTGGGGACTTTTAACCAAGAGACCCAGTACTTC. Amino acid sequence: CSVGTFNQETQYF. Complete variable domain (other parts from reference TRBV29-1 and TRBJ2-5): SAVISQKPSRDICQRGTSLTIQCQVDSQVTMMFWYRQQPGQSLTLIATANQGSEATYESGFVIDKFPISRPNLTFSTLTVSNMSPEDSSIYLCSVGTFNQETQYFGPGTRLLVL.